A single sample gave rise to the 13 T cell receptor beta chains below, sequenced in a study of identifying expanded T cells in peripheral blood. Produced via immunoSEQ multiplex PCR; TCRdb's table is partial and in-frame only. The table records about 97,000 clones, roughly 88% of them present only once. The sequencing sample was made of blood. The receptors derive from a person aged 18-70 years in good health.

J is TRBJ2-3 and V is TRBV5-1; 8 nucleotides line up with TRBD2. Germline V gene sequence: CDR1 SGHRS, CDR2 YFSETQ. Unmatched junction bases numbered 5, after V lost 3 bases and J lost 2 bases. The CDR3 is 15 amino acids. The CDR3 spells CASSSVLADTDTQYF. CDR3 coding DNA: TGCGCCAGCAGCTCCGTACTAGCGGACACAGATACGCAGTATTTT.

This chain joins TRBV5-4 and TRBJ2-1, with 9 nucleotides matching TRBD1. The CDR3 runs 15 residues. Germline CDR1 and CDR2: SGHNT and YYREEE (reference sequence). V was pared by 3 bases and J by 4 bases, with 5 bases of the junction left unmatched. The chain's CDR3 is CASSSNRGQYNEQFF. The CDR3 nucleotides are TGTGCCAGCAGCTCGAACAGGGGGCAGTACAATGAGCAGTTCTTC.

The CDR3 DNA is TGCGCCAGCAGCCAAGATAAGCGGGGGGCCCTGGAGACCCAGTACTTC. Translated: CASSQDKRGALETQYF. This sequence joins TRBV4-1 and TRBJ2-5; 9 positions agree with TRBD2. CDR3 size: 16 residues. The germline gives CDR1 MGHRA, CDR2 YSYEKL. V shed 0 bases, J shed 5 bases, and the junction held 7 bases outside the gene matches.

The chain combines TRBV7-2 with TRBJ2-1, with a weak D call TRBD2 (6 bases). Trimming took off 4 bases at V and 1 base at J, with 11 bases between the two ends. This CDR3 region has 15 residues. Germline CDR1 and CDR2: SGHTA and FQGNSA. Written as DNA, the CDR3 is TGTGCCAGCAGCTGGGGGGTACGGTCCTACAATGAGCAGTTCTTC. As protein: CASSWGVRSYNEQFF.

The chain recombines TRBV27 with TRBJ1-2, with 9 bases aligning to TRBD1. The CDR3 totals 14 residues. The germline CDR1 and CDR2 sequences are MNHEY and SMNVEV (reference sequence). V trimming: 8 bases; J trimming: 6 bases; junction bases outside the gene matches: 10. CDR3 region: CASSIRDREDGYTF. The CDR3 nucleotides are TGTGCCAGCTCTATCCGGGACAGGGAAGATGGCTACACCTTC.

The J gene is TRBJ2-7, the V gene TRBV13; 8 bases match TRBD1. The CDR3 has 16 residues. V shed 3 bases, J shed 4 bases, and the junction held 11 bases outside the gene matches. Germline values: CDR1 PRHDT, CDR2 FYEKMQ (reference sequence). In DNA, the CDR3 is TGTGCCAGCAGCTTGGGGTCCGGGACAGGCCGGTACGAGCAGTACTTC. Protein product: CASSLGSGTGRYEQYF.

V gene TRBV7-2 combines with J gene TRBJ2-1; TRBD2 agrees at 12 bases. V shed 5 bases, J shed 9 bases, and the junction held 11 bases outside the gene matches. The CDR3 is 16 amino acids. Germline-derived CDR1 and CDR2 are SGHTA and FQGNSA. CDR3 nucleotide sequence: TGTGCCAGCAGCCGCGATCTAGCGGGAGGGCCCGGTGAGCAGTTCTTC. This codes for CASSRDLAGGPGEQFF.

This rearrangement joins TRBV6-6 to TRBJ1-1; the D is unclear. CDR1 and CDR2 (germline): MNHNY, SVGAGI (reference sequence). The CDR3 is 13 amino acids. Trimming shortened V by 6 bases and J by 1 base, and 9 bases separated the two germline ends. CDR3 protein: CASRDDGNTEAFF. The CDR3 nucleotides are TGTGCCAGCAGGGATGACGGGAACACTGAAGCTTTCTTT.

This clone has ten or more counts. The J gene is TRBJ1-5, the V gene TRBV4-1; possible D gene TRBD1, 6 bases. Trimming left V 1 base short and J 0 bases short, with 13 bases between. The CDR3 length is 17 residues. Per germline, CDR1 MGHRA and CDR2 YSYEKL. The CDR3 here is CASSQAGTGYSNQPQHF. The CDR3 region has the DNA TGCGCCAGCAGCCAAGCAGGTACAGGGTATAGCAATCAGCCCCAGCATTTT.

The chain combines TRBV9 with TRBJ1-4; D remains unclear. The CDR3 runs to 18 residues. Per the germline V gene, CDR1 is SGDLS and CDR2 is YYNGEE. Deletions cut 0 bases from V and 0 bases from J, with 15 bases between. CDR3 amino acids: CASSVDGVKRTTNEKLFF. The CDR3 bases are TGTGCCAGCAGCGTAGACGGAGTGAAGCGAACAACTAATGAAAAACTGTTTTTT.

The chain has TRBV7-7 and TRBJ2-3; maybe TRBD1 (6 bases). Between the trimmed V and J ends, which lost 5 bases and 3 bases, there was a span of 12 bases. Germline assignment: CDR1 SSHAT and CDR2 FNYEAQ (reference sequence). The CDR3 sequence is 14 residues long. The CDR3 DNA is TGTGCCAGCAGCATCAGCCAGGGGACAGATACGCAGTATTTT. It encodes CASSISQGTDTQYF.

V gene TRBV19 combines with J gene TRBJ1-2; 9 bases are shared with TRBD1. The V gene's germline CDR1 is LNHDA and CDR2 SQIVND (reference sequence). V lost 4 bases and J lost 7; bases outside the gene matches: 13. This CDR3 region has 16 residues. In nucleotides, the CDR3 is TGTGCCAGTAGTAGAACTTCCGGACAGGGGTCTGGTGGCTACACCTTC. Its protein product is CASSRTSGQGSGGYTF.

The chain combines TRBV11-3 with TRBJ1-1, with 11 bases identical to TRBD1. Unmatched junction bases numbered 1, after V lost 5 bases and J lost 5 bases. The CDR3 is made up of 13 amino acids. The germline V gene has CDR1 SGHNT and CDR2 YENEEA. This CDR3 reads CASSRDRGTEAFF. DNA of the CDR3: TGTGCCAGCAGCCGGGACAGGGGGACTGAAGCTTTCTTT. The full variable domain, rest sourced from reference TRBV11-3 and TRBJ1-1, is EAGVVQSPRYKIIEKKQPVAFWCNPISGHNTLYWYLQNLGQGPELLIRYENEEAVDDSQLPKDRFSAERLKGVDSTLKIQPAELGDSAVYLCASSRDRGTEAFFGQGTRLTVV.